This entry lists 14 T cell receptor beta chains sequenced from one sample in a study of identical twins. TCRdb itself ran the 5' RACE reads through MiXCR, one entry per CDR3 protein. There are under 250,000 distinct CDR3 sequences in the sample; 7.5% occur only once, and 5.4% lies in the top ten. The data also belong to a second study, concerning yellow fever vaccine responses in identical twins.

Sequences were obtained from CD8+ T cells sorted from blood. The receptors were sampled from a woman aged 18 to 35 in good health.

This clonotype came up many times. V and J are TRBV28 and TRBJ1-5, with D possibly TRBD1 on 5 matching bases. This CDR3 has 15 amino acids. Looked up from germline, CDR1 is MDHEN and CDR2 is SYDVKM. Trimming left V 5 bases short and J 0 bases short, with 11 bases between. The CDR3 nucleotides are TGTGCCAGCAGTCCCGACGGACATAGCAATCAGCCCCAGCATTTT. It specifies CASSPDGHSNQPQHF.

This clonotype was observed a single time. This rearrangement joins TRBV6-5 to TRBJ1-1; D is possibly TRBD1 (6 bases). The germline gives CDR1 MNHEY, CDR2 SVGAGI. The CDR3 totals 11 residues. V was shortened by 10 bases and J by 6 bases, with 12 bases between the two germline ends. CDR3 DNA sequence: TGTGCCACAAAACAGGGACCTGAAGCTTTCTTT. It translates to CATKQGPEAFF.

This clonotype was seen a handful of times. The chain employs TRBV27 and TRBJ2-7; 13 nucleotides match TRBD2. The CDR3 covers 19 residues. The V gene's germline CDR1 is MNHEY and CDR2 SMNVEV (reference sequence). Trimming removed 5 bases from V and 3 bases from J; junction bases left unmatched: 16. CDR3 amino acids: CASSAPTVGLAGVNYEQYF. For the CDR3, the DNA is TGTGCCAGCAGTGCGCCGACAGTCGGACTAGCGGGAGTCAACTACGAGCAGTACTTC.

This clonotype was counted many times. V gene TRBV14 combines with J gene TRBJ2-7, with no clear D. The CDR3 is 17 amino acids. Trimming pared 0 bases from V and 3 bases from J, leaving 18 bases between. The germline V gene has CDR1 SGHDN and CDR2 FVKESK. The CDR3 sequence is CASSQDSTSGPFYEQYF. For the CDR3, the DNA is TGTGCCAGCAGCCAAGATTCCACTTCCGGCCCATTCTACGAGCAGTACTTC.

The sample holds many counts of this clonotype. V is TRBV29-1 and J is TRBJ1-2, with D perhaps matching TRBD1 (6 bases). V shed 7 bases and J shed 2 bases, with 17 bases lying between them. The CDR3 runs to 14 residues. CDR1 and CDR2 (germline): SQVTM, ANQGSEA. CDR3 in DNA: TGCAGCGCGAGGGAGGGGGAGTTGAACTATGGCTACACCTTC. This encodes CSAREGELNYGYTF.

This clonotype was observed a few times. The CDR3 region has the DNA TGCAGCGTTGTCCCCCCCCCAGGGGTTGAAGCTTTCTTT. Protein: CSVVPPPGVEAFF. V is TRBV29-1 and J is TRBJ1-1, with D possibly being TRBD1 (6 bases). Germline CDR1 is SQVTM and CDR2 is ANQGSEA. The CDR3 contains 13 residues. V lost 4 bases, J lost 7 bases, and 16 bases lay in between.

This clonotype occurred many times. This chain links TRBV14 with TRBJ2-7; D could derive from TRBD1 or TRBD2 (6 bases each). The CDR3 contains 15 residues. The germline V gene has CDR1 SGHDN and CDR2 FVKESK. Trimming pared 1 base from V and 2 bases from J, leaving 12 bases between. CDR3 DNA sequence: TGTGCCAGCAGCCAAGGTCCCGGGGGCCCCTACGAGCAGTACGTC. Translation gives CASSQGPGGPYEQYV.

This clonotype showed up many times. V is TRBV11-2 and J is TRBJ2-5, with D tentatively TRBD2 (5 bases). V lost 1 base and J 1 base, leaving 22 bases between the germline ends. Germline-derived CDR1 and CDR2 are SGHAT and FQNNGV. The CDR3 has 19 residues. The CDR3 DNA is TGTGCCAGCAGCTTAGGGACCGGGATCCCCAGTGTTTTCCAAGAGACCCAGTACTTC. Encoded protein: CASSLGTGIPSVFQETQYF.

This clonotype was counted at least ten times. The chain has TRBV7-6 and TRBJ1-2; no definite D call. CDR1 and CDR2 (germline): SGHVS, FNYEAQ. The CDR3 runs 15 residues. Trimming pared 1 base from V and 6 bases from J, leaving 15 bases between. DNA for the CDR3: TGTGCCAGCAGCTTAGATCAATCCGGGCTCGATGGCTACACCTTC. Its protein product is CASSLDQSGLDGYTF.

This clonotype has just a few counts. V and J are TRBV7-2 and TRBJ2-1; possible D gene TRBD1, 5 bases. Germline CDR1 SGHTA, CDR2 FQGNSA. The CDR3 has 14 amino acids. V was trimmed by 4 bases and J by 10 bases, leaving 17 bases between them. The CDR3 DNA reads as TGTGCCAGCAGCTCCCAGGGTCCCTCTCGCGAGCAGTTCTTC. As protein: CASSSQGPSREQFF.

In this sample, this clonotype turned up a few times. The V call is TRBV7-9, the J call TRBJ2-5; D not certain. CDR1 is SEHNR, CDR2 FQNEAQ, per germline (reference sequence). The CDR3 is made up of 14 amino acids. V shed 1 base and J shed 5 bases, with 11 bases lying between them. The CDR3 sequence is CASSLDGVVETQYF. In DNA form, the CDR3 reads TGTGCCAGCAGCTTAGATGGGGTGGTGGAGACCCAGTACTTC.

This clonotype was seen only a few times. The chain links TRBV7-9 to TRBJ2-7; D is uncertain. Trimming took 6 bases from V and 6 from J, leaving 15 bases between them. This CDR3 has 13 residues. CDR1 and CDR2 (germline): SEHNR, FQNEAQ (reference sequence). CDR3 loop: CASSFSDQGEQYV. CDR3 DNA: TGTGCCAGCAGTTTTTCGGATCAAGGCGAGCAGTACGTC.

The V gene is TRBV15, the J gene TRBJ2-2; 7 bases line up with TRBD1. The CDR3 loop spans 14 amino acids. V trimming: 6 bases; J trimming: 4 bases; junction bases outside the gene matches: 5. Germline V gene data show CDR1 as LNHNV and CDR2 as YYDKDF (reference sequence). The CDR3 bases are TGTGCCACCAGAGGGGGCGTGAGCACCGGGGAGCTGTTTTTT. This gives the protein CATRGGVSTGELFF.

The rearrangement joins TRBV13 to TRBJ2-7, with D perhaps TRBD2 (5 bases). The CDR3 is made up of 14 amino acids. From germline, CDR1 is PRHDT and CDR2 FYEKMQ (reference sequence). V gave up 1 base and J gave up 6 bases, with 13 bases separating them. The DNA for the CDR3 is TGTGCCAGCAGCTTAGCTGGCGAGGGTTTCGAGCAGTACGTC. Amino acids: CASSLAGEGFEQYV.